This entry describes one T cell receptor beta chain. Its antigen is unidentified. The table came from immunoSEQ multiplex PCR; TCRdb's copy has only in-frame clones and leaves some out. Of over 95,000 clones listed, 87% were seen once; the top ten hold about 3%. These data belong to a study of T cell responses to AZD1222 COVID-19 vaccine. Study as a whole: Both about-4-week and about-12-week second-dose recipients were combined. Study results and caveats: Seropositive status at baseline applied to only a handful of AZD1222 recipients.

The sequence derives from an adult in good health. Sequencing was performed on peripheral blood, taken on day 0 of AZD1222 vaccination.

This CDR3 is CASSPGAGNEKLFF. The CDR3 coding sequence is TGTGCCAGCTCACCAGGGGCGGGGAATGAAAAACTGTTTTTT. The chain employs TRBV18 and TRBJ1-4; D perhaps matches TRBD1 (5 bases). In germline, CDR1 is KGHSH, CDR2 LQKENI. There are 14 residues in the CDR3. The V and J ends lost 2 bases and 5 bases respectively, with 9 bases between them.